Following are 16 T cell receptor beta chains from one sample sequenced in a study of cytomegalovirus exposure and HLA in healthy donors. With 60 Vbeta and 13 Jbeta primers, the PCR was carried out. The assay was immunoSEQ multiplex PCR, and TCRdb's table has in-frame clones only and misses some. The repertoire holds 140,000 to 150,000 clones, with roughly 10% as singletons. Sequencing was carried out using PBMCs. These receptors were collected from a male donor in good health and CMV-seronegative.

This clone was detected a few times. The chain recombines TRBV4-3 with TRBJ1-5, with 9 bases aligning to TRBD1. V was clipped by 0 bases and J by 4 bases; unmatched bases: 4. The length of the CDR3 is 16 residues. Germline CDR1 LGHNA, CDR2 YSLEER. CDR3 loop: CASSQDRGQGNQPQHF. In DNA form, the CDR3 reads TGCGCCAGCAGCCAAGATAGGGGACAGGGTAATCAGCCCCAGCATTTT.

This CDR3 is CASTPGLAGVNTGELFF. The CDR3 DNA sequence: TGTGCCTCTACCCCCGGACTAGCGGGAGTAAACACCGGGGAGCTGTTTTTT. The chain links TRBV10-3 to TRBJ2-2; 13 bases line up with TRBD2. Germline CDR1 reads ENHRY; CDR2 reads SYGVKD. J gave up 2 bases and V 11 bases, and 11 bases lay outside the gene matches. The CDR3 is made up of 17 amino acids.

The chain carries TRBV9 and TRBJ2-2; TRBD2 is a possible D gene (6 bases). The CDR3 length is 16 residues. Germline assignment: CDR1 SGDLS and CDR2 YYNGEE. Trimming left V 3 bases short and J 2 bases short, with 14 bases between. The CDR3 sequence is CASSAAGSPNTGELFF. CDR3 coding DNA: TGTGCCAGCAGCGCCGCGGGGAGTCCTAACACCGGGGAGCTGTTTTTT.

This clone turned up a few times. For the CDR3, the DNA is TGTGCCAGCAGCTCGGGACAGATGGGCGAGCAGTACTTC. As protein: CASSSGQMGEQYF. The chain employs TRBV7-2 and TRBJ2-7; 7 nucleotides match TRBD1. Looked up from germline, CDR1 is SGHTA and CDR2 is FQGNSA. The CDR3 totals 13 residues. V lost 4 bases to trimming and J lost 6 bases; unmatched junction nucleotides: 6. Full variable domain (missing parts from reference TRBV7-2 and TRBJ2-7): GAGVSQSPSNKVTEKGKDVELRCDPISGHTALYWYRQSLGQGLEFLIYFQGNSAPDKSGLPSDRFSAERTGGSVSTLTIQRTQQEDSAVYLCASSSGQMGEQYFGPGTRLTVT.

The rearrangement uses TRBV10-3 and TRBJ2-7; 8 bases align to TRBD1. With V trimmed by 6 bases and J by 4 bases, 8 bases remained unmatched. The CDR3 consists of 14 residues. Per germline, CDR1 ENHRY and CDR2 SYGVKD. In DNA, the CDR3 is TGTGCCATCAGCCCAAACCAGGGGGCTTACGAGCAGTACTTC. Translated: CAISPNQGAYEQYF.

This chain joins TRBV4-3 and TRBJ1-1; the match to TRBD1 covers 9 bases. Germline loops: CDR1 LGHNA, CDR2 YSLEER. The CDR3 has 15 amino acids. The V gene end was trimmed by 2 bases and the J gene end by 3 bases; junction bases not matched to a gene: 4. The CDR3 bases are TGCGCCAGCAGCCAAACCGGGACAGGGTACACTGAAGCTTTCTTT. Translation: CASSQTGTGYTEAFF.

This clone showed up just a few times. This chain uses TRBV6-1 with TRBJ1-2; perhaps TRBD1 as D (5 bases). The V end lost 4 bases, the J end lost 10 bases, and 13 bases lay between the germline ends. Germline V lookup: CDR1 MNHNS, CDR2 SASEGT. The CDR3 contains 12 residues. Written as DNA, the CDR3 is TGTGCCAGCAGTGTCTTAGGGGAATACTACACCTTC. The encoded protein is CASSVLGEYYTF.

Only a few counts were recorded for this clone. The rearrangement links TRBV13 to TRBJ2-1, with TRBD2 matching 10 bases. This CDR3 comprises 14 residues. V lost 5 bases, J lost 8 bases, and 6 bases stayed unmatched. CDR1 and CDR2 from the germline V gene are PRHDT and FYEKMQ (reference sequence). CDR3 DNA sequence: TGTGCCAGCAGCACCCTAGCGGGAGTCCATGAGCAGTTCTTC. Amino acids: CASSTLAGVHEQFF.

V and J are TRBV9 and TRBJ2-3; D may be TRBD2 (5 bases). CDR3 length: 16 residues. Germline V gene data show CDR1 as SGDLS and CDR2 as YYNGEE. V was clipped by 5 bases and J by 0 bases, with 16 bases between them. DNA for the CDR3: TGTGCCAGCAGTTTTAGCGCCATTCACAGCACAGATACGCAGTATTTT. It codes for CASSFSAIHSTDTQYF.

The CDR3 DNA reads as TGTGCGCTCGGGGTTAGCACAGATACGCAGTATTTT. It specifies CALGVSTDTQYF. The J gene is TRBJ2-3, the V gene TRBV28, with D perhaps TRBD2 (5 bases). This CDR3 contains 12 residues. CDR1 and CDR2 from the germline V gene are MDHEN and SYDVKM.

This clone has just a few counts. This chain connects TRBV5-4 to TRBJ2-1; 13 nucleotides line up with TRBD2. The CDR3 is 14 amino acids. V shed 4 bases, J shed 7 bases, and the junction held 2 bases outside the gene matches. In germline, CDR1 is SGHNT, CDR2 YYREEE (reference sequence). The CDR3 sequence is CASSLLAGGNEQFF. CDR3 DNA: TGTGCCAGCAGCCTACTAGCGGGGGGGAATGAGCAGTTCTTC.

There are a few counts of this clone. In the same sample, other DNA sequences code for this CDR3. J is TRBJ2-3 and V is TRBV4-2; perhaps TRBD2 as D (6 bases). Germline V lookup: CDR1 LGHNA, CDR2 YNFKEQ. CDR3 length: 18 amino acids. V lost 1 base and J 0 bases, leaving 17 bases between the germline ends. CDR3 DNA sequence: TGTGCCAGCAGCCAAGGGGCATCCGGGACTGTGAGCACAGATACGCAGTATTTT. This translates into CASSQGASGTVSTDTQYF.

This clone turned up a few times. The chain links TRBV7-8 to TRBJ1-5; 9 nucleotides match TRBD1. The trim removed 5 bases at V and 7 bases at J, leaving 3 bases unmatched. Germline CDR1 and CDR2: SGHVS and FQNEAQ. This CDR3 contains 13 residues. For the CDR3, the DNA is TGTGCCAGCAGCCCTGACAGGGGGCAGCCCCAGCATTTT. The encoded protein is CASSPDRGQPQHF.

The chain combines TRBV4-3 with TRBJ2-1; D gene unclear. Germline CDR1 reads LGHNA; CDR2 reads YSLEER. V was pared by 1 base and J by 4 bases, with 8 bases between. The CDR3 has 14 amino acids. The CDR3 here is CASSQGTVYNEQFF. The CDR3 DNA reads as TGCGCCAGCAGCCAAGGAACAGTATACAATGAGCAGTTCTTC.

J is TRBJ2-1 and V is TRBV7-3; TRBD1 might be the D (7 bases). Deletions cut 2 bases from V and 8 bases from J, with 10 bases between. This CDR3 region has 13 residues. The V gene's germline CDR1 is SGHTA and CDR2 FQGTGA. The CDR3 loop is CASSLGGTDEQFF. In DNA form, the CDR3 reads TGTGCCAGCAGCTTAGGGGGGACAGATGAGCAGTTCTTC.

This clone was observed a few times. V and J are TRBV7-8 and TRBJ2-7, with D hard to call. The V end was cut by 2 bases, the J end by 3 bases, with 17 bases between. This CDR3 comprises 16 residues. Germline assignment: CDR1 SGHVS and CDR2 FQNEAQ. CDR3 sequence (DNA): TGTGCCAGCAGCTTATATAATGGAGAAATACACTACGAGCAGTACTTC. Amino acid sequence: CASSLYNGEIHYEQYF.